This TCR beta chain derives from a study of blood T cell repertoires in COVID-19. Across the whole study: Acute-phase and convalescent COVID-19 samples originated in the United States, Italy and Spain. Sample material is recorded as cDNA or gDNA derived from T cells, B-cell-depleted T cells, or PBMCs.

Original analysis: The authors estimated nucleated cell counts from reference gene primer amplification. The data were produced by immunoSEQ multiplex PCR, yet TCRdb's version contains in-frame clones alone and is incomplete. V and J calls and clone size are as listed in that table; D and trimming were resolved from the DNA. The sample shows about 140,000 clones, approximately 82% of them seen only once. This clone was seen a few times. Trimming removed 1 base from V and 2 bases from J; junction bases left unmatched: 1. The CDR3 has 16 amino acids. The V gene's germline CDR1 is MGHRA and CDR2 YSYEKL. The clonotype originates from a man between 60 and 70 years old who had recovered from COVID-19. Material for sequencing was peripheral blood. V gene TRBV4-1 combines with J gene TRBJ2-6, with 8 bases that match TRBD1. This CDR3 is CASSQGQGTGANVLTF. The CDR3 region has the DNA TGCGCCAGCAGCCAAGGACAGGGGACTGGGGCCAACGTCCTGACTTTC.